One and the same sample provided the 5 T cell receptor beta chains below, sequenced in a study of response to subunit inactivated influenza vaccine. TCRdb itself ran the RT-PCR reads through MiXCR, one entry per CDR3 protein. The table shows 500,000 to 600,000 distinct CDR3 sequences, with 10% to 15% occurring only once. Specimen: PBMCs from blood, collected on the day of vaccination. These TCRs come from a man over 45 who received an inactivated influenza vaccine.

This clonotype was detected ten times or more. The gene calls are TRBV12-3 or TRBV12-4 and TRBJ2-1; no clear D. Deletions cut 6 bases from V and 7 bases from J, with 22 bases between. The CDR3 sequence is 16 residues long. DNA for the CDR3: TGTGCCAGCAGCATAAGACACAGTAGCTTTTGGAATGAGCAGTTCTTC. It codes for CASSIRHSSFWNEQFF.

This clonotype was seen ten or more times. V gene TRBV7-9 combines with J gene TRBJ2-7, with D tentatively TRBD1 (5 bases). Between the trimmed V and J ends, which lost 6 bases and 3 bases, there was a span of 9 bases. The CDR3 covers 12 residues. The germline gives CDR1 SEHNR, CDR2 FQNEAQ (reference sequence). The DNA of the CDR3 is TGTGCCAGCAGTTCCAGGGTCTACGAGCAGTACTTC. Its translation: CASSSRVYEQYF.

The chain links TRBV5-1 to TRBJ2-7; D is tentatively TRBD1 or TRBD2 (5 bases each). CDR1 is SGHRS, CDR2 YFSETQ, per germline. The CDR3 has 12 amino acids. V gave up 0 bases and J gave up 6 bases, with 7 bases separating them. The chain's CDR3 is CASSLEGTEQYF. The CDR3 DNA is TGCGCCAGCAGCTTGGAGGGGACCGAGCAGTACTTC. The entire variable domain, with the rest obtained from reference TRBV5-1 and TRBJ2-7, is as follows: KAGVTQTPRYLIKTRGQQVTLSCSPISGHRSVSWYQQTPGQGLQFLFEYFSETQRNKGNFPGRFSGRQFSNSRSEMNVSTLELGDSALYLCASSLEGTEQYFGPGTRLTVT.

This clonotype was seen more than once but under ten times. The chain is built from TRBV24-1 and TRBJ1-2, with TRBD1 matching over 8 bases. The J segment lost 3 bases and the V segment lost 9 bases, leaving 5 bases of the junction unmatched. The CDR3 spans 13 residues. Germline values: CDR1 KGHDR, CDR2 SFDVKD. The CDR3: CATSNRGDYGYTF. CDR3 DNA: TGTGCCACCTCAAACAGGGGGGACTATGGCTACACCTTC.

V and J are TRBV3-1 and TRBJ2-1, with a weak D call TRBD2 (6 bases). Germline V gives CDR1 LGHDT, CDR2 YNNKEL (reference sequence). V was trimmed by 4 bases and J by 8 bases, leaving 12 bases between them. The CDR3 is 13 amino acids. In nucleotides, the CDR3 is TGTGCCAGCAGCCGAACTAGCAGGGATGAGCAGTTCTTC. Its protein is CASSRTSRDEQFF.